Below, one T cell receptor beta chain is given with its context. Antigen: not known. CD45RO-CCR7+CD27+CD95- defined naive CD8+ T cells. The data were taken from a study of CXCR3-negative and CXCR3-positive naive CD8 T cells. CDR1 is SQVTM, CDR2 ANQGSEA, per germline. This CDR3 is 14 amino acids long. Researchers prepared the TRB cDNA libraries using 5' RACE with UMI labels. TCRdb re-called the 5' RACE reads, yielding one record per CDR3 amino acid sequence without DNA. The repertoire table contains just under 90,000 distinct CDR3 sequences. Findings of the study overall: After cryopreservation, expression of CXCR3 was partially reduced, and most assays were run with fresh PBMCs. CXCR3-negative naive cells had less hydrophobic TRB CDR3s than did CXCR3-positive naive cells. Each naive subset displayed comparably high diversity, whereas memory CD8+ cells displayed much lower diversity.

Sequencing input: naive CXCR3+ CD8+ T cells from blood. Subset noted: CD45RO-CCR7+CD27+CD95- naive CD8+ T cells expressing CXCR3 (TNR3+). V gene TRBV29-1 combines with J gene TRBJ1-1; TCRdb lists TRBD1, though no DNA is available to test this call. The TCR originated in a human donor in good health. Some clones in this sample may be carry-over from other donors' samples. This chain's CDR3 is CSVAGTADNTEAFF.